This is a list of T cell receptor beta chains from one sample in a study of T-cell reconstitution after alpha-beta-depleted transplantation in children. TCRdb independently ran MiXCR on the PCR reads; one entry per CDR3 protein. The table shows hundreds of thousands of distinct CDR3 sequences, with around 15% occurring only once. The source was PBMCs, mostly from graft donor cells, collected 360 days after TCRalphabeta/CD19-depleted stem cell transplant. Receptors originate from a boy under two years old who had a stem cell transplant for Wiskott-Aldrich syndrome, so the T cells may come from the graft donor. The CDR3 runs from the conserved cysteine through the conserved F or W. The order of the fields is J gene, V gene, D gene, CDR3 length, clone size, CDR3 DNA, CDR3 protein. The D gene is left open where the match is weak. Clone size is not always given. Where it is, it says once, few, many or a class for expanded clones.

J: TRBJ2-3
V: TRBV10-2
D: NA
length: 12
size: NA
DNA: TGCGCCAGCTCCGGACTGGCTAATACGCAGTATTTT
CDR3: CASSGLANTQYF

J: TRBJ2-1
V: TRBV6-5
D: TRBD2
length: 13
size: NA
DNA: TGTGCCAGCAGTTACGGGACTAACAATGAGCAGTTCTTC
CDR3: CASSYGTNNEQFF

J: TRBJ2-1
V: TRBV2
D: TRBD2
length: 16
size: few
DNA: TGTGCCAGCAGTGCAGGTCGCGGGAGGGCCTACAATGAGCAGTTCTTC
CDR3: CASSAGRGRAYNEQFF

J: TRBJ2-5
V: TRBV6-5
D: TRBD2
length: 16
size: few
DNA: TGTGCCAGCAGTTACATTATTCTAGCGGGAGAAGAGACCCAGTACTTC
CDR3: CASSYIILAGEETQYF

J: TRBJ2-5
V: TRBV12-3/TRBV12-4
D: TRBD1
length: 14
size: NA
DNA: TGTGCCAGCAGGCTCACAGGGGGCTGGAAGACCCAGTACTTC
CDR3: CASRLTGGWKTQYF

J: TRBJ2-1
V: TRBV27
D: NA
length: 11
size: few
DNA: TGTGCCAGCAGAGGGGCCCCGCGGCAGTTCTTC
CDR3: CASRGAPRQFF

J: TRBJ2-3
V: TRBV12-3/TRBV12-4
D: TRBD1
length: 14
size: few
DNA: TGTGCCAGCAGTTTAGCTCCCAGGGGGCATACGCAGTATTTT
CDR3: CASSLAPRGHTQYF

J: TRBJ2-1
V: TRBV7-9
D: TRBD2
length: 16
size: many
DNA: TGTGCCAGCCGACCACCCGGGACTAGCGGAAGGGATGAGCAGTTCTTC
CDR3: CASRPPGTSGRDEQFF

J: TRBJ1-5
V: TRBV10-2
D: NA
length: 15
size: NA
DNA: TGCGCCAGCATAATACAGGAGTATAGCAATCAGCCCCAGCATTTT
CDR3: CASIIQEYSNQPQHF

J: TRBJ2-3
V: TRBV5-1
D: NA
length: 14
size: few
DNA: TGCGCCAGCACCGTGACTTCTAGCACAGATACGCAGTATTTT
CDR3: CASTVTSSTDTQYF

J: TRBJ1-1
V: TRBV7-8
D: NA
length: 16
size: NA
DNA: TGTGCCAGCAGCCCCAGAGTCAGAGGGGTGCTCACTGAAGCTTTCTTT
CDR3: CASSPRVRGVLTEAFF

J: TRBJ2-4
V: TRBV4-3
D: NA
length: 14
size: many
DNA: TGCGCCAGCAGCCAAGAGGGATTCGAAAACATTCAGTACTTC
CDR3: CASSQEGFENIQYF

J: TRBJ2-7
V: TRBV20-1
D: NA
length: 12
size: NA
DNA: TGCAGTGCTAGGACAGAGGTCTACGAGCAGTACTTC
CDR3: CSARTEVYEQYF

J: TRBJ1-2
V: TRBV7-9
D: NA
length: 16
size: few
DNA: TGTGCCAGCAGCGGTAGGGACGCCCAACATAACTATGGCTACACCTTC
CDR3: CASSGRDAQHNYGYTF

J: TRBJ2-1
V: TRBV5-5
D: NA
length: 15
size: few
DNA: TGTGCCAGCAGCTTGACACTCCTCTCCTACAATGAGCAGTTCTTC
CDR3: CASSLTLLSYNEQFF

J: TRBJ1-2
V: TRBV7-8
D: NA
length: 14
size: NA
DNA: TGTGCCAGCAGCCCCTCGAGGGGAAAGAATGGCTACACCTTC
CDR3: CASSPSRGKNGYTF

J: TRBJ2-5
V: TRBV18
D: NA
length: 13
size: few
DNA: TGTGCCAGCTCACCCGACATTTGGGGGACCCAGTACTTC
CDR3: CASSPDIWGTQYF

J: TRBJ2-2
V: TRBV5-1
D: NA
length: 16
size: few
DNA: NA
CDR3: CASSLLWGDSPGSCFF

J: TRBJ2-2
V: TRBV6-2/TRBV6-3
D: NA
length: 10
size: few
DNA: TGTGCCAGCAGTGCCGGGGAGCTGTTTTTT
CDR3: CASSAGELFF

J: TRBJ2-3
V: TRBV7-9
D: NA
length: 13
size: few
DNA: TGTGCCAGCAGCTCTCGGGGGCCAGATACGCAGTATTTT
CDR3: CASSSRGPDTQYF

J: TRBJ2-1
V: TRBV20-1
D: TRBD2
length: 16
size: NA
DNA: TGCAGTGCTAGTATTATTGCGGGGGGGCCGTACAATGAGCAGTTCTTC
CDR3: CSASIIAGGPYNEQFF

J: TRBJ2-1
V: TRBV10-3
D: NA
length: 16
size: NA
DNA: TGTGCCATCAGTGAGTCGAGACAACGCTCCTACAATGAGCAGTTCTTC
CDR3: CAISESRQRSYNEQFF

J: TRBJ2-1
V: TRBV20-1
D: NA
length: 14
size: NA
DNA: TGCAGTGCTCCCATCGGGTCCATTTACAATGAGCAGTTCTTC
CDR3: CSAPIGSIYNEQFF

J: TRBJ2-7
V: TRBV20-1
D: NA
length: 14
size: few
DNA: TGCAGTGCTAGAGATGTAGGGGGGCCCTACGAGCAGTACTTC
CDR3: CSARDVGGPYEQYF

J: TRBJ2-1
V: TRBV7-2
D: TRBD2
length: 14
size: few
DNA: TGTGCCAGCAGCTCGACTAGCGGCGGGGTACAGCAGTTCTTC
CDR3: CASSSTSGGVQQFF

J: TRBJ2-3
V: TRBV30
D: NA
length: 12
size: NA
DNA: TGTGCCTGGGAGGCCCGGCGGGATACGCAGTATTTT
CDR3: CAWEARRDTQYF

J: TRBJ2-7
V: TRBV6-5
D: NA
length: 14
size: NA
DNA: TGTGCCAGCAGTTACTCAGAGGCCTCCTACGAGCAGTACTTC
CDR3: CASSYSEASYEQYF

J: TRBJ2-4
V: TRBV7-8
D: NA
length: 16
size: many
DNA: TGTGCCAGCAGCTGGGGCAGGGTTTTAGCCAAAAACATTCAGTACTTC
CDR3: CASSWGRVLAKNIQYF

J: TRBJ2-5
V: TRBV20-1
D: NA
length: 14
size: NA
DNA: TGCAGTGCTCACGGGGAGGTTGAGAAAGAGACCCAGTACTTC
CDR3: CSAHGEVEKETQYF

J: TRBJ2-7
V: TRBV10-3
D: TRBD2
length: 16
size: few
DNA: TGTGCCATCAGACAACCCGGGGGACTAGCGAGTTACGAGCAGTACTTC
CDR3: CAIRQPGGLASYEQYF

J: TRBJ2-3
V: TRBV19
D: TRBD2
length: 17
size: NA
DNA: TGTGCCAGTAGTATATGGGCGGTAGCGGGCCGCACAGATACGCAGTATTTT
CDR3: CASSIWAVAGRTDTQYF

J: TRBJ2-6
V: TRBV3-1
D: NA
length: 19
size: few
DNA: TGTGCCAGCAGCCAACTCGAGTCTCTATTATACTCTGGGGCCAACGTCCTGACTTTC
CDR3: CASSQLESLLYSGANVLTF

J: TRBJ2-3
V: TRBV6-1
D: NA
length: 14
size: few
DNA: TGTGCCACCGTCCCGTACGGCGGGGGCCCTACGCAGTATTTT
CDR3: CATVPYGGGPTQYF

J: TRBJ1-6
V: TRBV6-5
D: NA
length: 15
size: few
DNA: TGTGCCAGCAGCCTTTGGGGGGCCTATAATTCACCCCTCCACTTT
CDR3: CASSLWGAYNSPLHF

J: TRBJ1-5
V: TRBV5-6
D: TRBD1
length: 18
size: NA
DNA: TGTGCCAGCAGCTTGCAGGGACAGGGATTTTATAGCAATCAGCCCCAGCATTTT
CDR3: CASSLQGQGFYSNQPQHF

J: TRBJ1-2
V: TRBV24-1
D: NA
length: 12
size: few
DNA: TGTGCCACCAGTGATTCCCGCTATGGCTACACCTTC
CDR3: CATSDSRYGYTF

J: TRBJ2-7
V: TRBV12-3/TRBV12-4
D: NA
length: 13
size: few
DNA: TGTGCCAGCAGTACCCTGAGGCCCTACGAGCAGTACTTC
CDR3: CASSTLRPYEQYF

J: TRBJ2-3
V: TRBV9
D: NA
length: 17
size: NA
DNA: TGTGCCAGCAGCGAGCGGGCCAACATAGCTAGCACAGATACGCAGTATTTT
CDR3: CASSERANIASTDTQYF

J: TRBJ2-5
V: TRBV10-3
D: NA
length: 13
size: few
DNA: TGTGCCATCAGTGGGAGGCAGGAAGAGACCCAGTACTTC
CDR3: CAISGRQEETQYF

J: TRBJ1-2
V: TRBV2
D: TRBD1
length: 14
size: NA
DNA: TGTGCCAGCAGTGGGACAGGGCGAAACTATGGCTACACCTTC
CDR3: CASSGTGRNYGYTF

J: TRBJ2-7
V: TRBV20-1
D: NA
length: 15
size: NA
DNA: TGCAGTGCCCCGGACTACTCAAAGAGATCCTACGAGCAGTACTTC
CDR3: CSAPDYSKRSYEQYF

J: TRBJ2-2
V: TRBV12-3/TRBV12-4
D: NA
length: 11
size: NA
DNA: TGTGCCACCCCGGCCGACGGGGAGCTGTTTTTT
CDR3: CATPADGELFF

J: TRBJ2-4
V: TRBV3-1
D: TRBD2
length: 17
size: few
DNA: TGTGCCAGCAGCCAAGGGACTAGCGGGTACATCAAAAACATTCAGTACTTC
CDR3: CASSQGTSGYIKNIQYF

J: TRBJ2-1
V: TRBV13
D: NA
length: 14
size: few
DNA: TGTGCCAGCAGCTCTCCGGACCGAACCAATGAGCAGTTCTTC
CDR3: CASSSPDRTNEQFF

J: TRBJ2-4
V: TRBV5-1
D: TRBD1
length: 17
size: few
DNA: TGCGCCAGCAGCCCAAGACAGGGCCCTGCAACCAAAAACATTCAGTACTTC
CDR3: CASSPRQGPATKNIQYF

J: TRBJ2-1
V: TRBV5-1
D: TRBD1
length: 12
size: few
DNA: TGCGCCAGCAGCTTCGGACAGGACCGGCAGTTCTTC
CDR3: CASSFGQDRQFF

J: TRBJ2-1
V: TRBV4-3
D: TRBD2
length: 17
size: few
DNA: TGCGCCAGCAGCCCATATTTACCTAGCGGGTATATTAATGAGCAGTTCTTC
CDR3: CASSPYLPSGYINEQFF

J: TRBJ2-1
V: TRBV18
D: NA
length: 14
size: NA
DNA: TGTGCCAGCTCACCGGGGGTTACCTACAATGAGCAGTTCTTC
CDR3: CASSPGVTYNEQFF

J: TRBJ2-7
V: TRBV6-5
D: TRBD1
length: 15
size: few
DNA: TGTGCCAGCAGTTACAATACGGGACAGGGGAACGAGCAGTACTTC
CDR3: CASSYNTGQGNEQYF

J: TRBJ2-7
V: TRBV29-1
D: NA
length: 14
size: once
DNA: TGCAGCGTTCGTGGGACTTTAAGCTCCTACGAGCAGTACTTC
CDR3: CSVRGTLSSYEQYF